Ten or more counts support the clone carrying this T cell receptor beta chain. First-strand cDNA relied on TRAV- and TRBV-specific primers spanning alpha and beta chains. The authors amplified TCRs for approximately 20 PCR cycles with a constant-region primer and a V-primer adapter. TCRdb reprocessed the reads via MiXCR and lists one record per CDR3 protein. The table includes fewer than 95,000 distinct CDR3 sequences, more than 8.5% detected once. The data stem from a study of low-dose radiotherapy and immunotherapy resistance in tumors. Whole-study context: Patients were treated with intravenous nivolumab at 240 mg every two weeks and were also dosed with ipilimumab at 1 mg/kg every six weeks. Aspirin was administered orally at 300 mg daily for four cycles, commencing on cycle 1 day 1.

Per the germline V gene, CDR1 is SGHTA and CDR2 is FQGNSA. The CDR3 contains 14 residues. The V and J ends lost 5 bases and 8 bases respectively, with 19 bases between them. Time point denoted: before trial treatment. The treatment that donors received included nivolumab, ipilimumab, aspirin, low-dose cyclophosphamide and low-dose radiotherapy. Advanced solid tumors lacking tumor-infiltrating lymphocytes characterized eligible patients. The chain carries TRBV7-2 and TRBJ2-7; the D gene is possibly TRBD1 (5 bases). The receptor was derived from a male donor with prostate cancer. Here the sequenced sample was PBMCs, taken before treatment. CDR3: CASSAEGAGTQQYF. CDR3 in DNA: TGTGCCAGCAGCGCTGAAGGGGCCGGTACCCAGCAGTACTTC.